This T cell receptor beta chain derives from a study of regulatory T cells in long-lasting Graves disease. This clonotype has at least ten counts. Time point noted: persistent/refractory GD, antithyroid drugs over 5 years with positive TRAb. Making the TCR library involved RNA that had been extracted from PBMCs. Library construction for TCR beta used iRepertoire HTBI primers and Arm-PCR of CDR3 regions. One entry per CDR3 protein results from TCRdb running MiXCR on the multiplex PCR reads. The table includes almost 350,000 distinct CDR3 sequences, around a fifth detected once. The CDR3 covers 12 residues. Per germline, CDR1 SGHAT and CDR2 FQDESV (reference sequence). With 6 bases removed from V and 9 bases from J, the gap between germline ends came to 14 bases.

The TCR comes from a female donor with Graves disease. The chain links TRBV11-1 to TRBJ1-1, with no clear D. The sequencing used peripheral blood mononuclear cells (PBMCs), collected when the disease was refractory, from a patient treated with antithyroid drugs. The CDR3 region has the DNA TGTGCCAGCAGTTTTGGTGAGGGAAAAGCTTTCTTT. Protein product: CASSFGEGKAFF.